The 10 T cell receptor beta chains below come from one sample, sequenced in a study of shared clonotypes between healthy human individuals. The method was immunoSEQ multiplex PCR; TCRdb's version includes in-frame clones alone and lacks a portion of them. This table holds fewer than 650,000 clones, roughly four fifths found once. Specimen: PBMCs. All receptors derive from a woman aged 40 to 50 in good health. Some clones in this sample may be carry-over from other donors' samples.

The CDR3 loop reads CASSDLGLATYNEQFF. In DNA, the CDR3 is TGTGCCAGCAGCGATCTCGGACTAGCGACCTACAATGAGCAGTTCTTC. The chain carries TRBV13 and TRBJ2-1; 9 nucleotides match TRBD2. Trimming took 5 bases from V and 2 from J; bases not matched to a gene: 7. CDR3 length equals 16 residues. Per germline, CDR1 PRHDT and CDR2 FYEKMQ (reference sequence).

CDR3 DNA: TGTGCCAGCACCAGACTAGCGGCCCAAGAGACCCAGTACTTC. Amino acid sequence: CASTRLAAQETQYF. The chain carries TRBV2 and TRBJ2-5; 9 bases map to TRBD2. V lost 7 bases to trimming and J lost 1 base; unmatched junction nucleotides: 4. Germline V gene data show CDR1 as SNHLY and CDR2 as FYNNEI. The CDR3 spans 14 residues.

The genes are TRBV29-1 and TRBJ2-7; D possibly uses TRBD1 or TRBD2 (5 bases each). With 3 bases removed from V and 3 bases from J, the gap between germline ends came to 12 bases. From germline, CDR1 is SQVTM and CDR2 ANQGSEA. The CDR3 has 13 residues. The chain's CDR3 is CSVEGGGRYEQYF. In nucleotides, the CDR3 is TGCAGCGTTGAGGGTGGGGGACGCTACGAGCAGTACTTC.

This rearrangement joins TRBV28 to TRBJ2-1; 9 bases are shared with TRBD2. Germline V gene data show CDR1 as MDHEN and CDR2 as SYDVKM. With V trimmed by 6 bases and J by 4 bases, 10 bases remained unmatched. The CDR3 sequence is 16 residues long. CDR3 nucleotide sequence: TGTGCCAGCAGCCCTGGGGCGGGAGGGCCATACAATGAGCAGTTCTTC. It encodes CASSPGAGGPYNEQFF.

The V and J genes are TRBV5-1 and TRBJ1-1; D ambiguous. The germline gives CDR1 SGHRS, CDR2 YFSETQ. The CDR3 has 12 residues. Trimming shortened V by 2 bases and J by 11 bases, and 13 bases separated the two germline ends. The CDR3 loop is CASSFGGVEAFF. The CDR3 DNA sequence: TGCGCCAGCAGCTTTGGTGGGGTCGAGGCTTTCTTT.

The chain uses TRBV19 and TRBJ1-1; perhaps TRBD1 as D (5 bases). Trimming left V 3 bases short and J 11 bases short, with 16 bases between. The germline CDR1 and CDR2 sequences are LNHDA and SQIVND (reference sequence). The CDR3 length is 13 residues. This chain's CDR3 is CASSIRPGGRAFF. CDR3 coding DNA: TGTGCCAGTAGTATCCGGCCGGGGGGAAGGGCTTTCTTT. The full variable domain, rest sourced from reference TRBV19 and TRBJ1-1, is DGGITQSPKYLFRKEGQNVTLSCEQNLNHDAMYWYRQDPGQGLRLIYYSQIVNDFQKGDIAEGYSVSREKKESFPLTVTSAQKNPTAFYLCASSIRPGGRAFFGQGTRLTVV.

This chain links TRBV5-1 with TRBJ1-2; 7 bases agree with TRBD1. The V and J ends lost 1 base and 4 bases, in that order; junction bases with no gene match: 7. The CDR3 extends over 15 amino acids. Germline assignment: CDR1 SGHRS and CDR2 YFSETQ. The CDR3 protein is CASSLLPNRGYGYTF. CDR3 bases: TGCGCCAGCAGCTTGCTCCCCAACAGGGGCTATGGCTACACCTTC.

This chain uses TRBV28 with TRBJ1-2, with TRBD1 identical over 7 bases. CDR3 size: 15 residues. The junction had 7 bases not matched to a gene; V was cut back by 5 bases and J by 1 base. Germline values: CDR1 MDHEN, CDR2 SYDVKM. CDR3 nucleotide sequence: TGTGCCAGCAGTCCGACAGGGTTTGTTAACTATGGCTACACCTTC. Amino acids: CASSPTGFVNYGYTF.

The chain couples TRBV28 to TRBJ2-2; no definite D call. V shed 7 bases and J shed 6 bases, with 18 bases lying between them. The CDR3 runs to 15 residues. Looked up from germline, CDR1 is MDHEN and CDR2 is SYDVKM. The CDR3 region has the DNA TGTGCCAGCAAGAGACTTGTGGAATTGGCCGGGGAGCTGTTTTTT. Protein: CASKRLVELAGELFF. The full variable domain, its missing parts supplied by reference TRBV28 and TRBJ2-2, is DVKVTQSSRYLVKRTGEKVFLECVQDMDHENMFWYRQDPGLGLRLIYFSYDVKMKEKGDIPEGYSVSREKKERFSLILESASTNQTSMYLCASKRLVELAGELFFGEGSRLTVL.

This chain connects TRBV2 to TRBJ2-5, with D unresolved. Trimming took 7 bases from V and 5 from J, leaving 17 bases between them. Germline V gene sequence: CDR1 SNHLY, CDR2 FYNNEI. This CDR3 spans 14 amino acids. The CDR3 DNA reads as TGTGCCAGCACGGGCCCCCCCCGCGTGGAGACCCAGTACTTC. Protein product: CASTGPPRVETQYF. The full variable domain, completed using reference TRBV2 and TRBJ2-5, is EPEVTQTPSHQVTQMGQEVILRCVPISNHLYFYWYRQILGQKVEFLVSFYNNEISEKSEIFDDQFSVERPDGSNFTLKIRSTKLEDSAMYFCASTGPPRVETQYFGPGTRLLVL.